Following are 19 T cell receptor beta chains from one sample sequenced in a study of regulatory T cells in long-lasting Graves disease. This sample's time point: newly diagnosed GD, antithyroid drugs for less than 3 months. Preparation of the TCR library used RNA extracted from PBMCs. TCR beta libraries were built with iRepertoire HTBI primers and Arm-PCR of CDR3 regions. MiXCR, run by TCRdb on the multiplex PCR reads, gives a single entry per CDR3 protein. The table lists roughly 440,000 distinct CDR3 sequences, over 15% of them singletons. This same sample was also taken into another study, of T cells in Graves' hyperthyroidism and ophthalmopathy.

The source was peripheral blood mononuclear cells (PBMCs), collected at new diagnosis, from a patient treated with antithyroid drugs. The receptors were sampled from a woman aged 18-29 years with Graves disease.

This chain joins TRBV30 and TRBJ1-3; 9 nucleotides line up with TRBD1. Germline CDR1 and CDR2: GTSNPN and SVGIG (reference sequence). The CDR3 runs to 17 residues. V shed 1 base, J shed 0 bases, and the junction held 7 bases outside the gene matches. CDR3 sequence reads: CAWSAGQGKRSGNTIYF. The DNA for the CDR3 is TGTGCCTGGAGTGCTGGACAGGGGAAACGCTCTGGAAACACCATATATTTT.

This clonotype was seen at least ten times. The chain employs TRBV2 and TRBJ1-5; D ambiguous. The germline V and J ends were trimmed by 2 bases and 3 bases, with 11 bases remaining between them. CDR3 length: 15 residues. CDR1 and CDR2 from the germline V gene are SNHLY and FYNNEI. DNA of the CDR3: TGTGCCAGCAGTGAACGCCGATCCCACAATCAGCCCCAGCATTTT. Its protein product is CASSERRSHNQPQHF.

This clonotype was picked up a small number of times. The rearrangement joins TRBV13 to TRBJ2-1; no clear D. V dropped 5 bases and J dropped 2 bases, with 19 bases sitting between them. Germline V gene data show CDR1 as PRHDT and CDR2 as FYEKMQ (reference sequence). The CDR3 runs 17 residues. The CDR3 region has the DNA TGTGCCAGCAGCCCGCCCCTCGAATATCCCACCTACAATGAGCAGTTCTTC. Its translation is CASSPPLEYPTYNEQFF.

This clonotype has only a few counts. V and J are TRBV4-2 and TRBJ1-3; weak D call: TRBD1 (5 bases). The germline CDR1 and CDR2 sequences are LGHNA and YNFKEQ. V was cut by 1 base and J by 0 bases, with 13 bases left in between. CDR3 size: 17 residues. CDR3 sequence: CASSQAGGESSGNTIYF. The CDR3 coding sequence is TGTGCCAGCAGCCAAGCTGGGGGAGAGAGCTCTGGAAACACCATATATTTT.

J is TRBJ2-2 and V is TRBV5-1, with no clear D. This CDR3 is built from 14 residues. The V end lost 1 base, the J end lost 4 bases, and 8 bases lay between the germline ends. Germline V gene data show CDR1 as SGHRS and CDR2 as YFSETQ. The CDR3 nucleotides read TGCGCCAGCAGCTTGTCGACGTTCACCGGGGAGCTGTTTTTT. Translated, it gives CASSLSTFTGELFF. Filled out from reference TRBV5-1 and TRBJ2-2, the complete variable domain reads KAGVTQTPRYLIKTRGQQVTLSCSPISGHRSVSWYQQTPGQGLQFLFEYFSETQRNKGNFPGRFSGRQFSNSRSEMNVSTLELGDSALYLCASSLSTFTGELFFGEGSRLTVL.

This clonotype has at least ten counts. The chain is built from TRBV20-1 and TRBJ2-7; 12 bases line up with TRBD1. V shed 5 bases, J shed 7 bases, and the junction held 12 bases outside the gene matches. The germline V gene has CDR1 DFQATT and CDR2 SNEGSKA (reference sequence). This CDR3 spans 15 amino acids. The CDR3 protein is CSAEGRDRGPGEQYF. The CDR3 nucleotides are TGCAGTGCTGAGGGCCGGGACAGGGGGCCGGGGGAGCAGTACTTC.

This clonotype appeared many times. The CDR3 region is CASSLDGVSEQYF. For the CDR3, the DNA is TGCGCCAGCAGCTTGGATGGGGTCTCCGAGCAGTACTTC. The genes are TRBV5-1 and TRBJ2-7; no reliable D call. There are 13 residues in the CDR3. The V and J ends lost 0 bases and 6 bases respectively, with 10 bases between them. Looked up from germline, CDR1 is SGHRS and CDR2 is YFSETQ.

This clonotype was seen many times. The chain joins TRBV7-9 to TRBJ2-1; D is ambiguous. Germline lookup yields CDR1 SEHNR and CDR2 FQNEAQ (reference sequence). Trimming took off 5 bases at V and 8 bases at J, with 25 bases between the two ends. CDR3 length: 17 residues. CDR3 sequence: CASSKGTSASGSDEQFF. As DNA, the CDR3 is TGTGCCAGCAGCAAGGGAACGTCAGCCTCTGGCTCGGATGAGCAGTTCTTC. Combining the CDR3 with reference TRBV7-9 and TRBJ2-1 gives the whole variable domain DTGVSQNPRHKITKRGQNVTFRCDPISEHNRLYWYRQTLGQGPEFLTYFQNEAQLEKSRLLSDRFSAERPKGSFSTLEIQRTEQGDSAMYLCASSKGTSASGSDEQFFGPGTRLTVL.

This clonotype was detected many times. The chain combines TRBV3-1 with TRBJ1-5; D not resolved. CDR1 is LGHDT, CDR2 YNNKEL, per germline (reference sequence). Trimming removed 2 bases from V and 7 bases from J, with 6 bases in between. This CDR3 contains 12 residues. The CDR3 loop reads CASSQRGQPQHF. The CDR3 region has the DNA TGTGCCAGCAGCCAAAGAGGGCAGCCCCAGCATTTT.

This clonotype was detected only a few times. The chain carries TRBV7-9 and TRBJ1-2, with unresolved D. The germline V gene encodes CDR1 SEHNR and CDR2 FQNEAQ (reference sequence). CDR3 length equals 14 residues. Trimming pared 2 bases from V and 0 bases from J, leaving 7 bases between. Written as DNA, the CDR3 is TGTGCCAGCAGCTTAAATCTTGCTAACTATGGCTACACCTTC. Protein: CASSLNLANYGYTF.

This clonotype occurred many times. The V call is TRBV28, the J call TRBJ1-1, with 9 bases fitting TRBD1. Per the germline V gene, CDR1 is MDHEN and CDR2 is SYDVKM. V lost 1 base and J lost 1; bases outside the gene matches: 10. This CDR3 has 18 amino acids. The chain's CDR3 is CASSLFGRWGQGNTEAFF. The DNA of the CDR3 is TGTGCCAGCAGTTTATTTGGTAGGTGGGGACAGGGGAACACTGAAGCTTTCTTT.

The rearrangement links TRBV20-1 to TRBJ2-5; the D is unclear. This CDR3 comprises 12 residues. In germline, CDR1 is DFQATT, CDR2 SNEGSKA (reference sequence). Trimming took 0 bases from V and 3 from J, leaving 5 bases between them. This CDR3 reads CSARDVKETQYF. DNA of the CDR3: TGCAGTGCTAGAGATGTTAAAGAGACCCAGTACTTC.

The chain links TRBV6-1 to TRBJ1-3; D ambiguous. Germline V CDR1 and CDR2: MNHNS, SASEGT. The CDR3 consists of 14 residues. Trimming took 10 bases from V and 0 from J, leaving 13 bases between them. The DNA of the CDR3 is TGTGCCACAAAAGACCTCAGCTCTGGAAACACCATATATTTT. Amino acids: CATKDLSSGNTIYF.

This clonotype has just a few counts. CDR3 sequence reads: CAISDTESWLGTGELFF. CDR3 coding DNA: TGTGCCATCAGTGACACCGAGTCCTGGTTGGGCACCGGGGAGCTGTTTTTT. The chain combines TRBV10-3 with TRBJ2-2, with unresolved D. Germline-derived CDR1 and CDR2 are ENHRY and SYGVKD. V was clipped by 3 bases and J by 4 bases, with 18 bases between them. This CDR3 has 17 residues.

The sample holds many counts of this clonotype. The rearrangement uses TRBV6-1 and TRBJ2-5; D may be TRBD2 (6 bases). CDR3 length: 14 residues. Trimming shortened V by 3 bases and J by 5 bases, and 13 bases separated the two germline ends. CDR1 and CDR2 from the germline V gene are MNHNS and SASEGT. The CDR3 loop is CASSEGGLPETQYF. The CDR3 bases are TGTGCCAGCAGTGAGGGGGGTTTGCCCGAGACCCAGTACTTC.

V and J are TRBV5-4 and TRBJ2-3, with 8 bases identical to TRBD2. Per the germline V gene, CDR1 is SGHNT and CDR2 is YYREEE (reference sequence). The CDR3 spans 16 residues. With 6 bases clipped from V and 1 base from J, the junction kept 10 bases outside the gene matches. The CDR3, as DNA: TGTGCCAGCACCACGAGCGGGAGAGGGGGCACAGATACGCAGTATTTT. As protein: CASTTSGRGGTDTQYF.

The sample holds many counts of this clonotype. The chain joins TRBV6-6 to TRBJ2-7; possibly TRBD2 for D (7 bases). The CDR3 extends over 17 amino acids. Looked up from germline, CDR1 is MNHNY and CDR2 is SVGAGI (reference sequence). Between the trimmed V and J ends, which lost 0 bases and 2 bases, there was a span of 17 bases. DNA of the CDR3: TGTGCCAGCAGTTACTCGATGGACGGGGGGCCCGCCTACGAGCAGTACTTC. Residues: CASSYSMDGGPAYEQYF.

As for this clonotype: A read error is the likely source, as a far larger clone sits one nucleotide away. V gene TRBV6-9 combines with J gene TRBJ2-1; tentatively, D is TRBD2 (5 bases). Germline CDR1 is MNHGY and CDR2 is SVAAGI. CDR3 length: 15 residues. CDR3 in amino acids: CASSLSPSSYNERFF. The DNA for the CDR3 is TGTGCCAGCAGTTTAAGTCCTAGCTCCTACAATGAGCGGTTCTTC.

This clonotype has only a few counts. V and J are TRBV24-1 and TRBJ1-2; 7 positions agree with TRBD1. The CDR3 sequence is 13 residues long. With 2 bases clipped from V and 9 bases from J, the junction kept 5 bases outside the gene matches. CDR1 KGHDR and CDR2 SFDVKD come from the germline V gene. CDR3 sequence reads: CATSDYRDRRYTF. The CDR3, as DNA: TGTGCCACCAGTGATTATCGGGACAGACGCTACACCTTC.